The 27 T cell receptor beta chains given below trace back to one sample, sequenced in a study of T-cell memory formation after mild COVID-19. MiXCR, applied by TCRdb to the 5' RACE reads, yields one record per CDR3 protein. Of tens of thousands of distinct CDR3 sequences in the sample, approximately 15% were seen once. Sequenced: PBMCs or a T cell subset sorted from them (not recorded which). These receptors were taken from an adult woman who had mild COVID-19 (a few samples of this study predate the infection). Cell type and time point are not known.

This clonotype was seen ten or more times. V gene TRBV4-3 combines with J gene TRBJ2-5; possibly TRBD2 for D (5 bases). Germline lookup yields CDR1 LGHNA and CDR2 YSLEER. This CDR3 comprises 13 residues. The V end was cut by 2 bases, the J end by 4 bases, with 8 bases between. As DNA, the CDR3 is TGCGCCAGCAGCCAAACGGGGTTAGAGACCCAGTACTTC. It specifies CASSQTGLETQYF.

This clonotype occurred a few times. The chain uses TRBV12-3 or TRBV12-4 and TRBJ1-5; D unresolved. The CDR3 spans 13 residues. Trimming took off 5 bases at V and 11 bases at J, with 16 bases between the two ends. The CDR3 nucleotides are TGTGCCAGCAGTCGCCAGGCTCTCCCGGCCCAGCATTTT. Translation: CASSRQALPAQHF.

This clonotype was detected only a few times. The V and J genes are TRBV7-9 and TRBJ2-1; D perhaps matches TRBD2 (5 bases). Trimming pared 2 bases from V and 0 bases from J, leaving 11 bases between. The CDR3 consists of 16 residues. Germline lookup yields CDR1 SEHNR and CDR2 FQNEAQ (reference sequence). For the CDR3, the DNA is TGTGCCAGCAGCTTAAGCGGCGTGAGCTCCTACAATGAGCAGTTCTTC. Translating it yields CASSLSGVSSYNEQFF.

This chain links TRBV10-3 with TRBJ2-7; 9 bases are a match to TRBD1. V was clipped by 4 bases and J by 0 bases; unmatched bases: 7. The CDR3 totals 16 residues. The germline CDR1 and CDR2 sequences are ENHRY and SYGVKD. The CDR3 DNA reads TGTGCCATCAGTGGTAAGACAGGGGGAGCCTCCTACGAGCAGTACTTC. Translating gives CAISGKTGGASYEQYF.

This sequence joins TRBV5-6 and TRBJ2-4; D unresolved. Germline V gives CDR1 SGHDT, CDR2 YYEEEE. V was trimmed by 0 bases and J by 3 bases, leaving 7 bases between them. There are 14 residues in the CDR3. The CDR3 protein is CASSLDGYKNIQYF. Written as DNA, the CDR3 is TGTGCCAGCAGCTTGGACGGATACAAAAACATTCAGTACTTC.

This clonotype is labeled large. This chain uses TRBV12-3 or TRBV12-4 with TRBJ2-7; D might be TRBD1 (5 bases). This CDR3 comprises 13 residues. The V end was cut by 1 base, the J end by 2 bases, with 6 bases between. The chain's CDR3 is CASSLVDTYEQYF. CDR3 coding DNA: TGTGCCAGCAGTTTAGTGGACACCTACGAGCAGTACTTC.

This clonotype was counted only a few times. This chain connects TRBV7-3 to TRBJ2-1; 9 bases fit TRBD2. Germline CDR1 and CDR2: SGHTA and FQGTGA. J gave up 8 bases and V 5 bases, and 10 bases lay outside the gene matches. The CDR3 is made up of 15 amino acids. The CDR3 DNA follows: TGTGCCAGCAGCCATAGCGGGAGCGGCAGGGATGAGCAGTTCTTC. Protein product: CASSHSGSGRDEQFF. The variable domain in full, with the rest retrieved from reference TRBV7-3 and TRBJ2-1, is GAGVSQTPSNKVTEKGKYVELRCDPISGHTALYWYRQSLGQGPEFLIYFQGTGAADDSGLPNDRFFAVRPEGSVSTLKIQRTERGDSAVYLCASSHSGSGRDEQFFGPGTRLTVL.

This clonotype was observed many times. The chain is built from TRBV5-1 and TRBJ2-7, with D possibly being TRBD1 or TRBD2 (5 bases each). The V gene's germline CDR1 is SGHRS and CDR2 YFSETQ. The V end was cut by 5 bases, the J end by 5 bases, with 17 bases between. CDR3 length: 14 amino acids. The CDR3, as DNA: TGCGCCAGCAGTGACCCCGGGGCCGATGACGAGCAGTACTTC. This sequence encodes CASSDPGADDEQYF.

V gene TRBV9 combines with J gene TRBJ2-1, with 14 bases lining up with TRBD2. With 3 bases clipped from V and 7 bases from J, the junction kept 6 bases outside the gene matches. There are 16 residues in the CDR3. Germline values: CDR1 SGDLS, CDR2 YYNGEE. The CDR3 DNA is TGTGCCAGCAGCGGCTCGACTAGCGGGGGGGCTAATGAGCAGTTCTTC. It specifies CASSGSTSGGANEQFF. Full variable domain (rest looked up from reference TRBV9 and TRBJ2-1): DSGVTQTPKHLITATGQRVTLRCSPRSGDLSVYWYQQSLDQGLQFLIQYYNGEERAKGNILERFSAQQFPDLHSELNLSSLELGDSALYFCASSGSTSGGANEQFFGPGTRLTVL.

The chain links TRBV13 to TRBJ2-2; perhaps TRBD2 as D (5 bases). Germline CDR1 reads PRHDT; CDR2 reads FYEKMQ (reference sequence). The CDR3 loop spans 13 amino acids. Trimming left V 1 base short and J 7 bases short, with 7 bases between. The CDR3 region has the DNA TGTGCCAGCAGCTTAGAGCGGATCGGGGAGCTGTTTTTT. Its protein is CASSLERIGELFF.

This clonotype is a singleton in its sample. The chain uses TRBV12-3 or TRBV12-4 and TRBJ2-2, with TRBD1 matching over 7 bases. The CDR3 runs to 14 residues. Unmatched junction bases numbered 7, after V lost 7 bases and J lost 5 bases. The CDR3 loop is CASTLTGATGELFF. DNA for the CDR3: TGTGCCAGCACCCTCACAGGGGCGACCGGGGAGCTGTTTTTT.

This rearrangement joins TRBV15 to TRBJ2-1, with D perhaps matching TRBD2 (7 bases). The V gene's germline CDR1 is LNHNV and CDR2 YYDKDF (reference sequence). This CDR3 region has 15 residues. V dropped 9 bases and J dropped 5 bases, with 20 bases sitting between them. The CDR3 DNA reads as TGTGCCACTAAAGTTAGGTGGGGGGGCGACAATGAGCAGTTCTTC. Amino acid sequence: CATKVRWGGDNEQFF.

This chain joins TRBV5-4 and TRBJ1-6; 11 nucleotides align to TRBD1. The CDR3 extends over 15 amino acids. Germline CDR1 and CDR2: SGHNT and YYREEE (reference sequence). Trimming took 5 bases from V and 10 from J; bases not matched to a gene: 8. In nucleotides, the CDR3 is TGTGCCAGCAGACCCGGACAGGGGGCATACTCACCCCTCCACTTT. Protein: CASRPGQGAYSPLHF.

This clonotype was seen only a few times. The V and J genes are TRBV7-9 and TRBJ2-1; 10 bases line up with TRBD2. Trimming cost V 6 bases and J 8 bases; bases outside gene matches: 10. The CDR3 spans 15 residues. CDR1 is SEHNR and CDR2 is FQNEAQ in the germline V gene (reference sequence). For the CDR3, the DNA is TGTGCCAGCAGGTACCCTAGCGGGAGTCGGTATGAGCAGTTCTTC. Amino acids: CASRYPSGSRYEQFF.

The rearrangement links TRBV7-6 to TRBJ2-1; the match to TRBD2 covers 7 bases. V lost 4 bases, J lost 4 bases, and 16 bases stayed unmatched. Germline CDR1 SGHVS, CDR2 FNYEAQ. The CDR3 extends over 18 amino acids. Here the CDR3 reads CASSSFALASGQYNEQFF. For the CDR3, the DNA is TGTGCCAGCAGCTCCTTCGCCCTCGCTAGCGGCCAATACAATGAGCAGTTCTTC.

This clonotype was seen a few times. V usage is TRBV7-6 and J usage is TRBJ2-7, with D possibly matching TRBD1 (5 bases). CDR1 SGHVS and CDR2 FNYEAQ come from the germline V gene. Trimming pared 1 base from V and 2 bases from J, leaving 9 bases between. The CDR3 totals 14 residues. CDR3 amino acids: CASSLGQSTYEQYF. DNA of the CDR3: TGTGCCAGCAGCTTAGGACAGTCCACCTACGAGCAGTACTTC.

The rearrangement joins TRBV24-1 to TRBJ2-6; D possibly matches TRBD1 or TRBD2 (6 bases each). The CDR3 covers 16 residues. CDR1 is KGHDR and CDR2 is SFDVKD in the germline V gene. Trimming cost V 12 bases and J 0 bases, with 17 bases left between them. Here the CDR3 reads CAFRGGPTSGANVLTF. The CDR3 nucleotides are TGTGCCTTCCGAGGGGGGCCCACCTCTGGGGCCAACGTCCTGACTTTC.

This clonotype was counted between two and nine times. V and J are TRBV4-1 and TRBJ2-1; D perhaps matches TRBD1 (5 bases). Germline CDR1 is MGHRA and CDR2 is YSYEKL. The ends were cut back, 0 bases at V and 9 bases at J, with 15 bases in the middle. The CDR3 contains 15 residues. The CDR3 spells CASSQDFGHLFEQFF. The CDR3 bases are TGCGCCAGCAGCCAAGATTTTGGACATCTTTTTGAGCAGTTCTTC.

A few counts support this clonotype. The chain has TRBV6-2 or TRBV6-3 and TRBJ2-2, with D unresolved. Trimming left V 2 bases short and J 1 base short, with 5 bases between. From germline, CDR1 is MNHEY and CDR2 SVGEGT. This CDR3 contains 14 residues. The CDR3 sequence is CASSYTVNTGELFF. As DNA, the CDR3 is TGTGCCAGCAGTTACACGGTGAACACCGGGGAGCTGTTTTTT.

V gene TRBV4-1 combines with J gene TRBJ2-7, with 8 positions matching TRBD1. The CDR3 extends over 15 amino acids. Trimming took 3 bases from V and 3 from J; bases not matched to a gene: 7. CDR1 is MGHRA, CDR2 YSYEKL, per germline. The CDR3: CASSHTGQGGYEQYF. In DNA form, the CDR3 reads TGCGCCAGCAGCCATACAGGACAGGGTGGCTACGAGCAGTACTTC.

This clonotype occurred a few times. This sequence joins TRBV11-2 and TRBJ2-1; no definite D call. The CDR3 has 15 residues. The V end was cut by 5 bases, the J end by 8 bases, with 19 bases between. The V gene's germline CDR1 is SGHAT and CDR2 FQNNGV. CDR3 DNA: TGTGCCAGCAGCCAATCCGCCTGGGCAGTAGATGAGCAGTTCTTC. This gives the protein CASSQSAWAVDEQFF.

The chain joins TRBV29-1 to TRBJ2-2; D might be TRBD1 (5 bases). This CDR3 region has 17 residues. CDR1 is SQVTM and CDR2 is ANQGSEA in the germline V gene. The ends were cut back, 5 bases at V and 6 bases at J, with 25 bases in the middle. CDR3 protein: CSVKSARANIGAGELFF. In DNA, the CDR3 is TGCAGCGTTAAATCCGCCAGGGCAAACATCGGCGCCGGGGAGCTGTTTTTT.

The chain is built from TRBV27 and TRBJ1-5; no reliable D call. Trimming took 2 bases from V and 6 from J, leaving 8 bases between them. The CDR3 has 13 amino acids. The germline V gene encodes CDR1 MNHEY and CDR2 SMNVEV (reference sequence). The CDR3 DNA is TGTGCCAGCAGTTTAATGCGGGGTCAGCCCCAGCATTTT. As protein: CASSLMRGQPQHF.

The chain couples TRBV5-6 to TRBJ1-1; unclear D gene. This CDR3 contains 14 residues. Trimming removed 4 bases from V and 4 bases from J, with 14 bases in between. Germline-derived CDR1 and CDR2 are SGHDT and YYEEEE. The CDR3 DNA reads TGTGCCAGCAGCGATGGGTCATCGGGCACTGAAGCTTTCTTT. Translation: CASSDGSSGTEAFF.

The genes are TRBV9 and TRBJ2-3; the match to TRBD2 covers 12 bases. Per germline, CDR1 SGDLS and CDR2 YYNGEE. Germline trimming cut 5 bases from V and 3 bases from J; bases unmatched to any gene: 7. There are 16 residues in the CDR3. CDR3 coding DNA: TGTGCCAGCAGACTAGCGGGAGGTGAAAAGACAGATACGCAGTATTTT. Translation: CASRLAGGEKTDTQYF.

This clonotype has only a few counts. J is TRBJ2-7 and V is TRBV24-1, with D uncertain. Germline V CDR1 and CDR2: KGHDR, SFDVKD. The CDR3 has 12 residues. V gave up 4 bases and J gave up 3 bases, with 6 bases separating them. The CDR3 DNA follows: TGTGCCACCAGTGAAAACGGCTACGAGCAGTACTTC. Protein: CATSENGYEQYF.

This clonotype appeared a few times. This chain connects TRBV12-3 or TRBV12-4 to TRBJ2-7; TRBD1 matches 9 bases. The CDR3 is made up of 14 amino acids. V gave up 3 bases and J gave up 7 bases; unmatched junction bases: 7. CDR3 residues: CASSFQPGQGEQYF. In DNA, the CDR3 is TGTGCCAGCAGTTTCCAACCGGGACAGGGTGAGCAGTACTTC.